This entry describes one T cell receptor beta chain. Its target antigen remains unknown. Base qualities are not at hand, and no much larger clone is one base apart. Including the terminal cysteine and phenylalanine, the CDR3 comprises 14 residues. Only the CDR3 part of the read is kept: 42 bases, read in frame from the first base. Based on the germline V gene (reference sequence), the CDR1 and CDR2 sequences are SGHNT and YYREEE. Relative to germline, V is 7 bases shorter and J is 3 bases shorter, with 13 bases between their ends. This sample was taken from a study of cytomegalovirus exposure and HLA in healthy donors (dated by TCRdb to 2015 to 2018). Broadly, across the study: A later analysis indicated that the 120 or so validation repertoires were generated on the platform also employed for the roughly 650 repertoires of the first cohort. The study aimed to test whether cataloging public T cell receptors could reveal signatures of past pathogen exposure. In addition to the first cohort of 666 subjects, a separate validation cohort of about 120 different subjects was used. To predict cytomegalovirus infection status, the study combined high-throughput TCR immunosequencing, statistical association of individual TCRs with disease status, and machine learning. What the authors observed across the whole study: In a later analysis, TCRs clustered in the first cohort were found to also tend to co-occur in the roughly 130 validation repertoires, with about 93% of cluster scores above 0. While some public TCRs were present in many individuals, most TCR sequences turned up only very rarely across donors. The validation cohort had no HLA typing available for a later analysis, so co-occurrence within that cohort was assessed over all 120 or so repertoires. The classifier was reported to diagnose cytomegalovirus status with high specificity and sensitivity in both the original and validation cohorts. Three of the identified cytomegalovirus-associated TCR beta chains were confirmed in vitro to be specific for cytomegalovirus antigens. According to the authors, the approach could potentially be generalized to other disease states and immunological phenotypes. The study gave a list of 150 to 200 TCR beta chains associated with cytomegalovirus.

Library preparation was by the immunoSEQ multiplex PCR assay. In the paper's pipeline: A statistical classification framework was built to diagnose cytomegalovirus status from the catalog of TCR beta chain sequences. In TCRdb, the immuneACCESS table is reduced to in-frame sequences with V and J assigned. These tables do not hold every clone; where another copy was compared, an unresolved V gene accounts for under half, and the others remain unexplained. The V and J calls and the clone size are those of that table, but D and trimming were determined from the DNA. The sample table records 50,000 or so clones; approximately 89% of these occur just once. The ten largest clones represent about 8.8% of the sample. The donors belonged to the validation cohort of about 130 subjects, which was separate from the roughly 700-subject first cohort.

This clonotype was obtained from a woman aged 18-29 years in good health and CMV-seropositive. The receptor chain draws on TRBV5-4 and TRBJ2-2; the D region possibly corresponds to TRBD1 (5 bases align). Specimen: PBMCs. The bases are TGTGCCAGCGAGTTAAAGGGGTACACCGGGGAGCTGTTTTTT. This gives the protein CASELKGYTGELFF.